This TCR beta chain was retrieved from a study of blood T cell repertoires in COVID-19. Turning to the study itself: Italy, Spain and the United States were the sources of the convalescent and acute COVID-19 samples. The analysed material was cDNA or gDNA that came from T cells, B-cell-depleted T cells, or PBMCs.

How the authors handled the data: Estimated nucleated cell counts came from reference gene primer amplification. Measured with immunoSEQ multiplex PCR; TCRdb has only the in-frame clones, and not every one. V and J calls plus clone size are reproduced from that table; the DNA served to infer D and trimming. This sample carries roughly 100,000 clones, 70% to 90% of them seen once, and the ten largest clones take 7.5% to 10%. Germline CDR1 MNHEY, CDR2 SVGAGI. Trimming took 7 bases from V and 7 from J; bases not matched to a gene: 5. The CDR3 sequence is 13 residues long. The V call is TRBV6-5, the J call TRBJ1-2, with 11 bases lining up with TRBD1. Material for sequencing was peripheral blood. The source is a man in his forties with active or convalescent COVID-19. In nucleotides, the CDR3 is TGTGCCAGCACCGGACAGGGGGCGGGTGGCTACACCTTC. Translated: CASTGQGAGGYTF.